One and the same sample provided the 26 T cell receptor beta chains below, sequenced in a study of shared clonotypes between healthy human individuals. Clones were sequenced by immunoSEQ multiplex PCR, and TCRdb holds only the in-frame ones, with some missing. Of about 1.1 million clones listed, 60% to 85% are singletons. Input material: memory CD4+ T cells from PBMCs. The subset denotes: CD45RA-negative fraction. These TCRs come from a man between 18 and 29 years old in good health. Some clones in this sample may be carry-over from other donors' samples.

The rearrangement uses TRBV6-1 and TRBJ1-2, with a possible D match to TRBD1 (6 bases). From germline, CDR1 is MNHNS and CDR2 SASEGT. The CDR3 has 14 amino acids. Trimming cost V 6 bases and J 4 bases, with 15 bases left between them. The CDR3 protein is CASSYRDSGYGYTF. CDR3 nucleotides: TGTGCCAGCAGCTACAGGGATTCTGGCTATGGCTACACCTTC.

Concerning this clone itself: This may stem from a read error, because a much larger clone lies one nucleotide away. This chain joins TRBV5-6 and TRBJ2-5; D is unclear. This CDR3 comprises 11 residues. Germline V CDR1 and CDR2: SGHDT, YYEEEE. V dropped 4 bases and J dropped 1 base, with 2 bases sitting between them. The CDR3 region has the DNA TGTGCCAGCAGCCGCCAAGAGACCCAGTACTTC. This encodes CASSRQETQYF.

This clone is a singleton in its sample. The V and J genes are TRBV7-2 and TRBJ1-2; D call uncertain. CDR1 is SGHTA, CDR2 FQGNSA, per germline. V dropped 0 bases and J dropped 6 bases, with 14 bases sitting between them. The CDR3 is 15 amino acids. The CDR3 nucleotides are TGTGCCAGCAGCTTAGCGAGGGAGAACTTAAATGGCTACACCTTC. This encodes CASSLARENLNGYTF.

The J gene is TRBJ1-4, the V gene TRBV18; D is possibly TRBD1 (5 bases). Germline CDR1 is KGHSH and CDR2 is LQKENI. The CDR3 covers 15 residues. V was clipped by 2 bases and J by 6 bases, with 13 bases between them. CDR3: CASSPFLQVDEKLFF. CDR3 DNA: TGTGCCAGCTCACCATTCTTACAGGTCGATGAAAAACTGTTTTTT.

The rearrangement uses TRBV6-1 and TRBJ2-7; 7 bases agree with TRBD1. The ends lost 7 bases at V and 4 bases at J; junction bases unmatched: 13. In germline, CDR1 is MNHNS, CDR2 SASEGT. CDR3 length: 15 amino acids. CDR3 amino acids: CASILGRGQLYEQYF. The CDR3 DNA reads TGTGCCAGCATTCTCGGCCGGGGACAGCTATACGAGCAGTACTTC.

V usage is TRBV7-9 and J usage is TRBJ2-1, with 8 bases fitting TRBD2. The germline CDR1 and CDR2 sequences are SEHNR and FQNEAQ (reference sequence). The CDR3 has 15 residues. Germline trimming cut 3 bases from V and 7 bases from J; bases unmatched to any gene: 8. CDR3 bases: TGTGCCAGCAGCTTCCCGGGACTAGAAGGAAATGAGCAGTTCTTC. Its translation is CASSFPGLEGNEQFF.

The V and J genes are TRBV10-3 and TRBJ2-1; TRBD1 agrees at 10 bases. Losses at the gene ends were 10 bases for V and 6 bases for J; bases not matched to a gene: 6. The CDR3 length is 13 residues. From germline, CDR1 is ENHRY and CDR2 SYGVKD. CDR3: CATRTGGANEQFF. CDR3 bases: TGTGCCACCAGGACAGGGGGTGCCAATGAGCAGTTCTTC.

This chain links TRBV27 with TRBJ2-1; 13 nucleotides line up with TRBD2. Per the germline V gene, CDR1 is MNHEY and CDR2 is SMNVEV (reference sequence). Trimming took 6 bases from V and 9 from J; bases not matched to a gene: 11. The CDR3 has 16 amino acids. The CDR3 region has the DNA TGTGCCAGCAGATCCGAACTAGCGGGAGGGCCCAGTGAGCAGTTCTTC. Translating it yields CASRSELAGGPSEQFF.

The chain recombines TRBV5-1 with TRBJ2-1, with 9 nucleotides matching TRBD2. The V gene's germline CDR1 is SGHRS and CDR2 YFSETQ. The CDR3 sequence is 15 residues long. V was clipped by 6 bases and J by 7 bases; unmatched bases: 11. The CDR3 spells CASTPVAGVGNEQFF. The CDR3 coding sequence is TGCGCCAGCACCCCGGTAGCGGGAGTGGGTAATGAGCAGTTCTTC.

This chain uses TRBV5-5 with TRBJ2-7; no definite D call. The CDR3 loop spans 12 amino acids. Germline values: CDR1 SGHKS, CDR2 YYEKEE (reference sequence). The V end lost 0 bases, the J end lost 3 bases, and 4 bases lay between the germline ends. The CDR3: CASSLVGYEQYF. CDR3 bases: TGTGCCAGCAGCTTGGTGGGCTACGAGCAGTACTTC. The full variable domain, its missing parts supplied by reference TRBV5-5 and TRBJ2-7, is DAGVTQSPTHLIKTRGQQVTLRCSPISGHKSVSWYQQVLGQGPQFIFQYYEKEERGRGNFPDRFSARQFPNYSSELNVNALLLGDSALYLCASSLVGYEQYFGPGTRLTVT.

The chain has TRBV19 and TRBJ1-2; no firm D call. Trimming cost V 0 bases and J 2 bases, with 7 bases left between them. Germline V gene data show CDR1 as LNHDA and CDR2 as SQIVND (reference sequence). This CDR3 is 14 amino acids long. The CDR3 region is CASSIDRLNYGYTF. The CDR3 DNA sequence: TGTGCCAGTAGTATAGATCGACTAAACTATGGCTACACCTTC.

CDR3 amino acids: CASSPDAWGPNSPLHF. Written as DNA, the CDR3 is TGTGCCAGCTCACCGGACGCCTGGGGGCCTAATTCACCCCTCCACTTT. The chain couples TRBV18 to TRBJ1-6; D may be TRBD1 (6 bases). This CDR3 has 16 residues. Trimming shortened V by 3 bases and J by 6 bases, and 15 bases separated the two germline ends. The germline V gene has CDR1 KGHSH and CDR2 LQKENI.

The V call is TRBV28, the J call TRBJ1-2; D unclear. Germline CDR1 reads MDHEN; CDR2 reads SYDVKM. The CDR3 runs to 12 residues. V was clipped by 5 bases and J by 4 bases, with 8 bases between them. The CDR3 region has the DNA TGTGCCAGCAGTGACTCCCGCTATGGCTACACCTTC. It translates to CASSDSRYGYTF.

V and J are TRBV5-1 and TRBJ2-7; 8 positions agree with TRBD1. Germline CDR1 SGHRS, CDR2 YFSETQ. The V and J ends lost 4 bases and 3 bases, in that order; junction bases with no gene match: 6. The CDR3 runs to 14 residues. The CDR3 coding sequence is TGCGCCAGCAGCAGAACAACAGGGGGCTACGAGCAGTACTTC. As protein: CASSRTTGGYEQYF. Combining the CDR3 with reference TRBV5-1 and TRBJ2-7 gives the whole variable domain KAGVTQTPRYLIKTRGQQVTLSCSPISGHRSVSWYQQTPGQGLQFLFEYFSETQRNKGNFPGRFSGRQFSNSRSEMNVSTLELGDSALYLCASSRTTGGYEQYFGPGTRLTVT.

J is TRBJ1-2 and V is TRBV28, with 8 bases lining up with TRBD1. Germline CDR1 and CDR2: MDHEN and SYDVKM. V was clipped by 5 bases and J by 1 base; unmatched bases: 3. The CDR3 is made up of 14 amino acids. The CDR3 region is CASSRDRNNYGYTF. For the CDR3, the DNA is TGTGCCAGCAGTCGGGACAGGAATAACTATGGCTACACCTTC.

This rearrangement joins TRBV4-3 to TRBJ2-7; 12 bases align to TRBD2. Germline V gene data show CDR1 as LGHNA and CDR2 as YSLEER. Losses at the gene ends were 7 bases for V and 2 bases for J; bases not matched to a gene: 6. The CDR3 is made up of 15 amino acids. CDR3 coding DNA: TGCGCCAGCACCACTAGCGGGAGGTGGACCTACGAGCAGTACTTC. It encodes CASTTSGRWTYEQYF.

The chain has TRBV11-3 and TRBJ2-1; possibly TRBD2 for D (6 bases). Trimming left V 5 bases short and J 6 bases short, with 11 bases between. This CDR3 contains 13 residues. Germline V gene sequence: CDR1 SGHNT, CDR2 YENEEA. CDR3 sequence reads: CASSRNGGNEQFF. In DNA, the CDR3 is TGTGCCAGCAGCCGCAACGGGGGCAATGAGCAGTTCTTC.

The chain carries TRBV30 and TRBJ1-5, with a possible D match to TRBD1 (5 bases). Trimming removed 0 bases from V and 7 bases from J, with 10 bases in between. CDR3 length: 13 amino acids. The germline V gene encodes CDR1 GTSNPN and CDR2 SVGIG (reference sequence). CDR3 bases: TGTGCCTGGAGTGTTATGGGGGACCAGCCCCAGCATTTT. It yields the protein CAWSVMGDQPQHF.

The table lists this clone with a few counts. This rearrangement joins TRBV7-9 to TRBJ1-2; D gene unclear. V lost 1 base, J lost 5 bases, and 5 bases lay in between. There are 12 residues in the CDR3. Germline CDR1 SEHNR, CDR2 FQNEAQ (reference sequence). The CDR3 sequence: CASSLDVYGYTF. The CDR3 DNA reads TGTGCCAGCAGCTTAGACGTTTATGGCTACACCTTC.

The chain uses TRBV2 and TRBJ2-7; TRBD1 agrees at 7 bases. The CDR3 runs to 14 residues. CDR1 is SNHLY, CDR2 FYNNEI, per germline. Trimming cost V 6 bases and J 9 bases; bases outside gene matches: 14. The DNA of the CDR3 is TGTGCCAGCAGCGACCGGACCATAGCAGGGGGGCAGTACTTC. Protein sequence: CASSDRTIAGGQYF.

This chain connects TRBV19 to TRBJ2-7, with D tentatively TRBD2 (5 bases). Looked up from germline, CDR1 is LNHDA and CDR2 is SQIVND (reference sequence). V was shortened by 5 bases and J by 0 bases, with 14 bases between the two germline ends. The CDR3 spans 15 residues. DNA of the CDR3: TGTGCCAGTAGTCGATCCGGACTGAGCTCCTACGAGCAGTACTTC. This gives the protein CASSRSGLSSYEQYF.

The V and J genes are TRBV9 and TRBJ2-3; TRBD2 aligns across 8 bases. This CDR3 has 14 residues. The junction had 7 bases not matched to a gene; V was cut back by 4 bases and J by 6 bases. The germline V gene encodes CDR1 SGDLS and CDR2 YYNGEE. The DNA for the CDR3 is TGTGCCAGCAGCCTTAGCGGGGCACAGGATACGCAGTATTTT. It yields the protein CASSLSGAQDTQYF.

The sample holds a few counts of this clone. The chain links TRBV7-3 to TRBJ2-1; maybe TRBD2 (5 bases). The CDR3 contains 13 residues. The V and J ends lost 4 bases and 5 bases respectively, with 9 bases between them. Germline V gene sequence: CDR1 SGHTA, CDR2 FQGTGA. Written as DNA, the CDR3 is TGTGCCAGCAGCTCTACTAGGGACAATGAGCAGTTCTTC. It yields the protein CASSSTRDNEQFF.

The J gene is TRBJ2-7, the V gene TRBV2; TRBD2 agrees at 7 bases. The CDR3 sequence is 13 residues long. V shed 8 bases and J 0 bases; nucleotides not matched to a gene: 4. Germline V CDR1 and CDR2: SNHLY, FYNNEI. The CDR3 reads CASGLADSYEQYF. As DNA, the CDR3 is TGTGCCAGCGGGCTAGCGGACTCCTACGAGCAGTACTTC.

Regarding this clone: Other DNA sequences within the sample encode an identical CDR3. The V gene is TRBV5-1, the J gene TRBJ2-1; 12 bases are shared with TRBD2. This CDR3 has 15 amino acids. The germline gives CDR1 SGHRS, CDR2 YFSETQ. Trimming at V came to 0 bases and at J to 5 bases, leaving 0 bases not matched to a gene. CDR3 in amino acids: CASSLGLAGDNEQFF. The CDR3, as DNA: TGCGCCAGCAGCTTGGGACTAGCGGGAGACAATGAGCAGTTCTTC. Together with reference TRBV5-1 and TRBJ2-1, the CDR3 gives the full variable domain: KAGVTQTPRYLIKTRGQQVTLSCSPISGHRSVSWYQQTPGQGLQFLFEYFSETQRNKGNFPGRFSGRQFSNSRSEMNVSTLELGDSALYLCASSLGLAGDNEQFFGPGTRLTVL.

The chain carries TRBV28 and TRBJ2-7, with 8 nucleotides matching TRBD1. Germline assignment: CDR1 MDHEN and CDR2 SYDVKM. The CDR3 covers 19 residues. J gave up 1 base and V 3 bases, and 17 bases lay outside the gene matches. This chain's CDR3 is CASSFSPGQAEIGSYEQYF. CDR3 DNA: TGTGCCAGCAGTTTTTCGCCGGGACAGGCCGAAATTGGGTCCTACGAGCAGTACTTC.